This is a list of T cell receptor beta chains from one sample in a study of blood T cell repertoires in COVID-19. Method: immunoSEQ multiplex PCR; TCRdb's copy keeps in-frame clones and lacks some. The table includes 210,000 or so clones, roughly 84% detected once. Sequences were obtained from peripheral blood. The receptors shown here come from a woman aged 35 to 49 who had recovered from COVID-19. The CDR3 runs from the conserved cysteine through the conserved F or W. D genes are given only for firm matches. The size field is filled for only some rows; it gives once, few, many or a size class.

clone_size,j_call,v_call,d_call,cdr3_nt,cdr3_aa
.,TRBJ2-1,TRBV3-1/TRBV3-2,.,TGTGCCAGCAGCCATGATAGACAGGTGAGGTACAATGAGCAGTTCTTC,CASSHDRQVRYNEQFF
once,TRBJ2-5,TRBV7-2,.,TGTGCCAGCAGCCAGGCACAAGAGACCCAGTACTTC,CASSQAQETQYF
.,TRBJ2-3,TRBV5-4,TRBD2,TGTGCCAGCAGTATAGCGGGAGGGCTCACAGATACGCAGTATTTT,CASSIAGGLTDTQYF
.,TRBJ2-1,TRBV4-1,TRBD2,TGCGCCAGCAGCCAAGATGAACTAGCGGATTACAATGAGCAGTTCTTC,CASSQDELADYNEQFF
.,TRBJ1-1,TRBV5-6,.,TGTGCCAGCAGCTTGACGCAGTGGGGGAGGACTGAAGCTTTCTTT,CASSLTQWGRTEAFF
.,TRBJ2-2,TRBV7-2,.,TGTGCCAGCAGCCCCCTGGGGGCCATGGCCGGGGAGCTGTTTTTT,CASSPLGAMAGELFF
.,TRBJ1-2,TRBV7-2,.,TGTGCCAGCAGCTTATCCTGGACACAGGGTGGCTATGGCTACACCTTC,CASSLSWTQGGYGYTF
.,TRBJ2-1,TRBV5-1,TRBD1,TGCGCCAGCAGCTCGACAGGGGAAAGGAACAATGAGCAGTTCTTC,CASSSTGERNNEQFF
.,TRBJ2-7,TRBV30,TRBD1,TGTGCCTGCAACCGGGACAGGGAATACTACGAGCAGTACTTC,CACNRDREYYEQYF
.,TRBJ2-3,TRBV7-3,TRBD2,TGTGCCAGCAGCCTAACCGTGGGACTAGCTACAGATACGCAGTATTTT,CASSLTVGLATDTQYF
.,TRBJ2-1,TRBV12-5,TRBD2,TGTGCTAGTGGTTTGGTACAGCGGGAGGGCCCCTATGAGCAGTTCTTC,CASGLVQREGPYEQFF
.,TRBJ1-2,TRBV20-1,TRBD1,TGCAGTGCTAGTGAGACAGGGGCTTACTATGGCTACACCTTC,CSASETGAYYGYTF
.,TRBJ1-5,TRBV5-3,.,TGTGCCAGAAGCCGCGGCGAGACAGGCGATTATAGCAATCAGCCCCAGCATTTT,CARSRGETGDYSNQPQHF
.,TRBJ2-7,TRBV6-5,.,TGTGCCACCTGGGCAGGGGACATCTACGAGCAGTACTTC,CATWAGDIYEQYF
.,TRBJ2-1,TRBV25-1,.,TGTGCCAGCAGTTCCCTCTCCCCCTACAATGAGCAGTTCTTC,CASSSLSPYNEQFF
.,TRBJ1-1,TRBV20-1,.,TGCAGTGCTAGAGTGTCGACTGAAGCTTTCTTT,CSARVSTEAFF
once,TRBJ2-3,TRBV27,.,TGTGCCAGCAGTTCCAATACATTGAGCACAGATACGCAGTATTTT,CASSSNTLSTDTQYF
.,TRBJ1-1,TRBV12-3/TRBV12-4,.,TGTGCCAGCAGTCAACCGGGAAAGACTGAAGCTTTCTTT,CASSQPGKTEAFF
once,TRBJ1-1,TRBV4-1,.,TGCGCCAGCAGCCAAGATAGCCTAATTCGGGGGGGACTAACTGAAGCTTTCTTT,CASSQDSLIRGGLTEAFF
.,TRBJ1-2,TRBV27,TRBD1,TGTGCCAGCAGGGGGACAGGGTACAACTATGGCTACACCTTC,CASRGTGYNYGYTF
.,TRBJ2-2,TRBV28,TRBD2,TGTGCCAGCAGTTTGACTGGACCGGGAGGGCCGGGCACCGGGGAGCTGTTTTTT,CASSLTGPGGPGTGELFF